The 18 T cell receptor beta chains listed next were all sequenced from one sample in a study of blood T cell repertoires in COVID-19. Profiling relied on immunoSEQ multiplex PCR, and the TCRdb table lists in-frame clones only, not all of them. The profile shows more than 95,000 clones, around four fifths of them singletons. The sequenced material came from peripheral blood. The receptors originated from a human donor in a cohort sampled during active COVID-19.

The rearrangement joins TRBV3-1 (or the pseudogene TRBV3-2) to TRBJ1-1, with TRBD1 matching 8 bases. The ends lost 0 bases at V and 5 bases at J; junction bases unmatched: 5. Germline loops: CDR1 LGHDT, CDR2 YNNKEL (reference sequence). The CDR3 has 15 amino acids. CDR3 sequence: CASSQERTGRTEAFF. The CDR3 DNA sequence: TGTGCCAGCAGCCAAGAGCGGACAGGGCGGACTGAAGCTTTCTTT.

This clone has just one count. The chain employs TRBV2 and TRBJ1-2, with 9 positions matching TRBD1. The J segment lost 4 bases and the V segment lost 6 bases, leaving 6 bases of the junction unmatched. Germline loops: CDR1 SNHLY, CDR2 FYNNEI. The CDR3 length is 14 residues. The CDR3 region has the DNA TGTGCCAGCAGGGGACAGGGATCTGCCTATGGCTACACCTTC. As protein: CASRGQGSAYGYTF.

CDR3 in DNA: TGTGCCAGCAGCCACGGAGACGGGTACTATGGCTACACCTTC. This codes for CASSHGDGYYGYTF. V and J are TRBV7-8 and TRBJ1-2; no clear D gene. The CDR3 runs to 14 residues. V dropped 5 bases and J dropped 3 bases, with 13 bases sitting between them. Germline assignment: CDR1 SGHVS and CDR2 FQNEAQ.

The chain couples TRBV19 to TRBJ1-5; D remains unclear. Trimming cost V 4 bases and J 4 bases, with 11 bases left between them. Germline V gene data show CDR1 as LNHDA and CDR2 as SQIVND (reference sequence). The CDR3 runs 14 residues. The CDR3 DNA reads TGTGCCAGTAGTACCCAGGTAGGAAATCAGCCCCAGCATTTT. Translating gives CASSTQVGNQPQHF.

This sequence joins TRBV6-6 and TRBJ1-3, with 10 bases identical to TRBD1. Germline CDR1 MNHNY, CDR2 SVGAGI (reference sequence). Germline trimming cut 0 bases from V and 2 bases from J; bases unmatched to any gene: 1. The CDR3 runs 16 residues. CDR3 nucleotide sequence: TGTGCCAGCAGTTACTCGGACAGGGGGGCTGGAAACACCATATATTTT. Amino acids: CASSYSDRGAGNTIYF.

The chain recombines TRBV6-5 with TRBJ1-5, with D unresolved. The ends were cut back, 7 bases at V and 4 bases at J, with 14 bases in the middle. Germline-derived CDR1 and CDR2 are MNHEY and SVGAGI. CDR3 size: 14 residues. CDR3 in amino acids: CASNRVTRNQPQHF. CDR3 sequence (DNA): TGTGCCAGCAATCGGGTTACACGGAATCAGCCCCAGCATTTT.

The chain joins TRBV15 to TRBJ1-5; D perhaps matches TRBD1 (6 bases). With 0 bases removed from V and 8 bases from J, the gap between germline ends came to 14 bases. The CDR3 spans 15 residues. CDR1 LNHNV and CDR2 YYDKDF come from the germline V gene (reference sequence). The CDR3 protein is CATSRERGLAKPQHF. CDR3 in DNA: TGTGCCACCAGCAGAGAGAGGGGGTTAGCTAAGCCCCAGCATTTT. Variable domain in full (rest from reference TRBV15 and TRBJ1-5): DAMVIQNPRYQVTQFGKPVTLSCSQTLNHNVMYWYQQKSSQAPKLLFHYYDKDFNNEADTPDNFQSRRPNTSFCFLDIRSPGLGDTAMYLCATSRERGLAKPQHFGDGTRLSIL.

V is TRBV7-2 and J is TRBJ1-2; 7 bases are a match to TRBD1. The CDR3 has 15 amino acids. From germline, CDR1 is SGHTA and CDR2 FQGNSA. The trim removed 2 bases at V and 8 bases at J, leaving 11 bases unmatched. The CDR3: CASSLRAGGRAGYTF. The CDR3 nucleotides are TGTGCCAGCAGCTTAAGGGCAGGGGGTCGAGCGGGCTACACCTTC.

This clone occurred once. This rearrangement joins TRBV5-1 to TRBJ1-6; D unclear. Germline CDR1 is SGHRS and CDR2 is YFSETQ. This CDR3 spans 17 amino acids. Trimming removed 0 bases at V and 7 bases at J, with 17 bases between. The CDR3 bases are TGCGCCAGCAGCTTGGTGCCGGGGAGCGAGGGAAATTCACCCCTCCACTTT. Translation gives CASSLVPGSEGNSPLHF. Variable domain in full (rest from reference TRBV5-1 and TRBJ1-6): KAGVTQTPRYLIKTRGQQVTLSCSPISGHRSVSWYQQTPGQGLQFLFEYFSETQRNKGNFPGRFSGRQFSNSRSEMNVSTLELGDSALYLCASSLVPGSEGNSPLHFGNGTRLTVT.

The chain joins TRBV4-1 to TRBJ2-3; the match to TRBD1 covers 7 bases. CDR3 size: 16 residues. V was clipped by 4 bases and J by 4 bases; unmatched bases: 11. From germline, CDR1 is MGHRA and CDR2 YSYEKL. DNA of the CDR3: TGCGCCAGCAGCCCCTCTCCGGGACAGCGTCCAGATACGCAGTATTTT. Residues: CASSPSPGQRPDTQYF.

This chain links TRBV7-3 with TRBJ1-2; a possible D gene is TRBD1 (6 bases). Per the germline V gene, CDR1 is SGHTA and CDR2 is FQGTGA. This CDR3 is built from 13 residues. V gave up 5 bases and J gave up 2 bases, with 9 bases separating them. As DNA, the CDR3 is TGTGCCAGCAGCCGAGGACAGAACTATGGCTACACCTTC. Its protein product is CASSRGQNYGYTF.

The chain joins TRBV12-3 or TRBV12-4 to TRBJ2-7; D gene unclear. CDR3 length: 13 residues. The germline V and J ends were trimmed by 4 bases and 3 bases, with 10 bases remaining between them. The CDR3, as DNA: TGTGCCAGCAGTTCGCTTAGAAACTACGAGCAGTACTTC. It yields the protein CASSSLRNYEQYF.

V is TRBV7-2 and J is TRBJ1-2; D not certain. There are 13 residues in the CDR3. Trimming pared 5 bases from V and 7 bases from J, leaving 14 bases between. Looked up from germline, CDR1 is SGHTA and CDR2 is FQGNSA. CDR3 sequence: CASSPGVVGGYTF. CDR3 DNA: TGTGCCAGCAGCCCCGGGGTAGTGGGTGGCTACACCTTC.

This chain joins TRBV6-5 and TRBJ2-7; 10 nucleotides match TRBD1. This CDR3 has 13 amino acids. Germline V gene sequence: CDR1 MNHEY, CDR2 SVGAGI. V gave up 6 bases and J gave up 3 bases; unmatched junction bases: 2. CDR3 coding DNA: TGTGCCAGCAGGGGGACAGGGGTCTACGAGCAGTACTTC. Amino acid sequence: CASRGTGVYEQYF.

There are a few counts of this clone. CDR3 bases: TGCGCCAGCAGCTTGGGTCGGAACACTGAAGCTTTCTTT. It is translated as CASSLGRNTEAFF. The chain is built from TRBV5-1 and TRBJ1-1; D remains ambiguous. The CDR3 length is 13 residues. Trimming cost V 0 bases and J 1 base, with 4 bases left between them. The germline gives CDR1 SGHRS, CDR2 YFSETQ.

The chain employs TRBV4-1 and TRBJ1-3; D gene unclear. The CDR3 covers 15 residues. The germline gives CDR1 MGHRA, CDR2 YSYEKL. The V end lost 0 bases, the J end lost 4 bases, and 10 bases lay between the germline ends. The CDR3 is CASSQEISRGNTIYF. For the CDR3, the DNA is TGCGCCAGCAGCCAAGAGATTTCCAGGGGAAACACCATATATTTT.

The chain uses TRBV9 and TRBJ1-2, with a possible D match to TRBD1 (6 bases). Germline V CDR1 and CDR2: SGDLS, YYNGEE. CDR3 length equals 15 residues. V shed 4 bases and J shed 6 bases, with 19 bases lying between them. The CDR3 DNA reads TGTGCCAGCAGCAGAGAGGGGGGGCAGGGCAATGGCTACACCTTC. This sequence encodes CASSREGGQGNGYTF.

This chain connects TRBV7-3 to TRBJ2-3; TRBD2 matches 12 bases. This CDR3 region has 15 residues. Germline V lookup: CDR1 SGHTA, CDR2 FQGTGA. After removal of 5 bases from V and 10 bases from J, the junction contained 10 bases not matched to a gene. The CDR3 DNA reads TGTGCCAGCAGCCCCCCCTTGACTAGCGGGGGTTCGCAGTATTTT. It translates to CASSPPLTSGGSQYF.